This record covers a single T cell receptor beta chain. Its antigen is not identified. The sample belongs to a study of T cell responses to AZD1222 COVID-19 vaccine. Measured with immunoSEQ multiplex PCR; TCRdb has only the in-frame clones, and not every one. Of around 110,000 clones listed, roughly 92% are singletons. This CDR3 region has 17 residues. CDR1 is SNHLY, CDR2 FYNNEI, per germline. J gave up 6 bases and V 8 bases, and 11 bases lay outside the gene matches. Study-wide points: Close to half of all spike-specific TCRs reportedly target regions of the variants that are unmutated. Scientists sampled the repertoires only once the peak T cell response had passed. Dominant at 160-218 and 743-854, vaccine-associated CD4 TCRs also spanned spike.

The TCR originated in an adult who received the AZD1222 COVID-19 vaccine. The source was peripheral blood, collected 28 days after the second AZD1222 dose. This chain joins TRBV2 and TRBJ2-1; the match to TRBD2 covers 15 bases. CDR3 bases: TGTGCCAGCTACGGACTAGCGGGAGGGCCGGTCTTCAATGAGCAGTTCTTC. As protein: CASYGLAGGPVFNEQFF.